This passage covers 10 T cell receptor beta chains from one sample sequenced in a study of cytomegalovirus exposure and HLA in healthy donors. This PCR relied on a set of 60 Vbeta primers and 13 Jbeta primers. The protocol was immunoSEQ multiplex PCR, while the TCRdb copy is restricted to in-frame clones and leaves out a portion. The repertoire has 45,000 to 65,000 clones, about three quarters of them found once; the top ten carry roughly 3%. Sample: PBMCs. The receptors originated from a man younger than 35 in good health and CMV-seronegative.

In DNA form, the CDR3 reads TGTGCCAGCAGCCAAGGGGCTAGCGGCTTCTACGAGCAGTACTTC. Its protein is CASSQGASGFYEQYF. The chain has TRBV14 and TRBJ2-7, with 7 bases that match TRBD2. Trimming removed 1 base from V and 3 bases from J; junction bases left unmatched: 6. The CDR3 covers 15 residues. Germline V lookup: CDR1 SGHDN, CDR2 FVKESK. Full variable domain (rest looked up from reference TRBV14 and TRBJ2-7): EAGVTQFPSHSVIEKGQTVTLRCDPISGHDNLYWYRRVMGKEIKFLLHFVKESKQDESGMPNNRFLAERTGGTYSTLKVQPAELEDSGVYFCASSQGASGFYEQYFGPGTRLTVT.

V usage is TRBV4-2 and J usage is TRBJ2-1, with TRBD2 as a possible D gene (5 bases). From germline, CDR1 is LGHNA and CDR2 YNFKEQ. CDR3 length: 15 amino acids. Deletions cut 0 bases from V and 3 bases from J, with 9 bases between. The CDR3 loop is CASSQDYGGYNEQFF. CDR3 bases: TGTGCCAGCAGCCAAGATTATGGAGGCTACAATGAGCAGTTCTTC.

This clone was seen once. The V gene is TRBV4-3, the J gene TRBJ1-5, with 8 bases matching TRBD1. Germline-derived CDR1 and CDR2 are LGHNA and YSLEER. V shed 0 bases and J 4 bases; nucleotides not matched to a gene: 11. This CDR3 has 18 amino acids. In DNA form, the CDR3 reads TGCGCCAGCAGCCAAGATCTTCCGGGGACAGGCAATAATCAGCCCCAGCATTTT. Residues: CASSQDLPGTGNNQPQHF.

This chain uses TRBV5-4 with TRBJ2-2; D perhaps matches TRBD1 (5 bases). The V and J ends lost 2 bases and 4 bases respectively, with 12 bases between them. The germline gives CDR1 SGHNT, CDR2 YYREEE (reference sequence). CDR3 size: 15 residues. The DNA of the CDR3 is TGTGCCAGCAGCTTATGGGGTGGGGCCACCGGGGAGCTGTTTTTT. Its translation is CASSLWGGATGELFF. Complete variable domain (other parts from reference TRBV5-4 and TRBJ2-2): ETGVTQSPTHLIKTRGQQVTLRCSSQSGHNTVSWYQQALGQGPQFIFQYYREEENGRGNFPPRFSGLQFPNYSSELNVNALELDDSALYLCASSLWGGATGELFFGEGSRLTVL.

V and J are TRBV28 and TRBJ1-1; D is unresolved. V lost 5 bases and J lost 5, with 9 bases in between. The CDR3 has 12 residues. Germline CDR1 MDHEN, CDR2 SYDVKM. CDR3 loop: CASSPRWTEAFF. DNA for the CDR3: TGTGCCAGCAGTCCTCGGTGGACTGAAGCTTTCTTT.

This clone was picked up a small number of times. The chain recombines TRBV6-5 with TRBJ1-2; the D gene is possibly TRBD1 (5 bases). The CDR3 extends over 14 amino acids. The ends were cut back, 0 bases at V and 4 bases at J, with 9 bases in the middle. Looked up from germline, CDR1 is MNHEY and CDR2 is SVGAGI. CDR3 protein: CASSYSIGAYGYTF. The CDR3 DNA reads TGTGCCAGCAGTTACTCGATAGGGGCCTATGGCTACACCTTC.

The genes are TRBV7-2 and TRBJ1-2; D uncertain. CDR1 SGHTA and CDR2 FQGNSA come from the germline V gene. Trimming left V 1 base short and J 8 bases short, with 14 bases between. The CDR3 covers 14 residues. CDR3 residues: CASSLGTEGRGYTF. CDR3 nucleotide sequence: TGTGCCAGCAGCTTAGGGACGGAGGGTAGGGGCTACACCTTC.

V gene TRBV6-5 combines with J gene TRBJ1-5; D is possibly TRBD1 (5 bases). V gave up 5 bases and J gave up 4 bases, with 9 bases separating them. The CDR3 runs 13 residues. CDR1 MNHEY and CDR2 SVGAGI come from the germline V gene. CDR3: CASSRTRNQPQHF. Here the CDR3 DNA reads TGTGCCAGCAGTCGGACACGGAATCAGCCCCAGCATTTT.

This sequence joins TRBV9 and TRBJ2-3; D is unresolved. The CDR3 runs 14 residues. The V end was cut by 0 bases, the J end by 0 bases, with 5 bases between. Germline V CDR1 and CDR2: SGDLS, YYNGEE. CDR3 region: CASSVGGSTDTQYF. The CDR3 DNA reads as TGTGCCAGCAGCGTAGGTGGCAGCACAGATACGCAGTATTTT.

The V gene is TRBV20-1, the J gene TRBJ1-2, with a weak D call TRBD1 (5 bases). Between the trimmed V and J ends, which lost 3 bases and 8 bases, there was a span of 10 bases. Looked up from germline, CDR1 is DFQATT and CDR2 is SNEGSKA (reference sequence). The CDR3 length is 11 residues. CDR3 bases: TGCAGTGCTAGGCGAAGACAGGGCTACACCTTC. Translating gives CSARRRQGYTF.